These 20 T cell receptor beta chains came from one sample sequenced in a study of control samples from healthy donors and cancer patients. The protocol was immunoSEQ multiplex PCR, while the TCRdb copy is restricted to in-frame clones and leaves out a portion. In the table there are tens of thousands of clones, about 89% of which are singletons. The sequenced material came from blood. All receptors derive from a man in his fifties in good health.

A note on this clone: The sample carries other DNA sequences with the same CDR3. The chain has TRBV12-3 or TRBV12-4 and TRBJ1-1; D unresolved. The CDR3 extends over 12 amino acids. V lost 6 bases and J lost 4, with 9 bases in between. CDR3 amino acids: CASRGGGTEAFF. The CDR3 nucleotides read TGTGCCAGCAGGGGAGGTGGCACTGAAGCTTTCTTT.

The V gene is TRBV6-5, the J gene TRBJ1-2; D is uncertain. The germline gives CDR1 MNHEY, CDR2 SVGAGI. This CDR3 is 13 amino acids long. The V end lost 6 bases, the J end lost 3 bases, and 11 bases lay between the germline ends. Here the CDR3 reads CASSPPGYYGYTF. The CDR3 region has the DNA TGTGCCAGCAGCCCGCCTGGGTACTATGGCTACACCTTC.

The chain combines TRBV29-1 with TRBJ2-5; D is unclear. CDR1 and CDR2 from the germline V gene are SQVTM and ANQGSEA. The germline V and J ends were trimmed by 7 bases and 1 base, with 13 bases remaining between them. The CDR3 spans 13 residues. CDR3 residues: CSAKSEVQETQYF. In nucleotides, the CDR3 is TGCAGCGCCAAAAGCGAGGTCCAAGAGACCCAGTACTTC.

This chain links TRBV28 with TRBJ1-2, with TRBD1 matching 10 bases. CDR3 size: 15 residues. After removal of 6 bases from V and 6 bases from J, the junction contained 10 bases not matched to a gene. Per the germline V gene, CDR1 is MDHEN and CDR2 is SYDVKM. The CDR3 loop is CASRPSGTGVDGYTF. DNA for the CDR3: TGTGCCAGCAGACCCTCCGGGACAGGGGTGGATGGCTACACCTTC.

The chain couples TRBV9 to TRBJ2-3; TRBD2 agrees at 9 bases. Germline V CDR1 and CDR2: SGDLS, YYNGEE. The CDR3 is made up of 16 amino acids. V was pared by 1 base and J by 3 bases, with 6 bases of the junction left unmatched. The CDR3 sequence is CASSVQSGGRTDTQYF. The CDR3 region has the DNA TGTGCCAGCAGCGTACAAAGCGGGGGGCGTACAGATACGCAGTATTTT.

This rearrangement joins TRBV19 to TRBJ2-3; the D gene is possibly TRBD2 (6 bases). The CDR3 covers 14 residues. V shed 1 base and J shed 2 bases, with 7 bases lying between them. The germline V gene encodes CDR1 LNHDA and CDR2 SQIVND (reference sequence). As DNA, the CDR3 is TGTGCCAGTAGTATAGGGGACTCCACAGATACGCAGTATTTT. Amino acids: CASSIGDSTDTQYF.

This chain connects TRBV6-2 or TRBV6-3 to TRBJ2-1, with D possibly being TRBD1 or TRBD2 (5 bases each). The CDR3 totals 16 residues. Trimming cost V 2 bases and J 0 bases, with 11 bases left between them. Germline CDR1 MNHEY, CDR2 SVGEGT. The DNA of the CDR3 is TGTGCCAGCAGTTACATTCTTGGGACCTCCTACAATGAGCAGTTCTTC. Translated: CASSYILGTSYNEQFF.

This chain uses TRBV11-3 with TRBJ1-3; tentative D call: TRBD1 (5 bases). Germline-derived CDR1 and CDR2 are SGHNT and YENEEA. The CDR3 is 16 residues long. The V end was cut by 3 bases, the J end by 0 bases, with 12 bases between. The CDR3 DNA follows: TGTGCCAGCAGCTTCGATGGAGGGGCCTCTGGAAACACCATATATTTT. This sequence encodes CASSFDGGASGNTIYF.

This clone was seen just once. This chain connects TRBV9 to TRBJ2-3; D call uncertain. Trimming left V 6 bases short and J 0 bases short, with 11 bases between. Germline V gene data show CDR1 as SGDLS and CDR2 as YYNGEE. CDR3 length equals 14 residues. In nucleotides, the CDR3 is TGTGCCAGCACCCCGACCCCTAGCACAGATACGCAGTATTTT. Its translation is CASTPTPSTDTQYF.

This chain links TRBV15 with TRBJ2-3; D unresolved. The ends were cut back, 1 base at V and 7 bases at J, with 6 bases in the middle. This CDR3 comprises 12 residues. The V gene's germline CDR1 is LNHNV and CDR2 YYDKDF (reference sequence). The CDR3 region has the DNA TGTGCCACCAGCAGAGGGCCCAATACGCAGTATTTT. Residues: CATSRGPNTQYF.

This chain connects TRBV18 to TRBJ1-2; D is uncertain. This CDR3 is 15 amino acids long. V shed 2 bases and J shed 8 bases, with 18 bases lying between them. The germline gives CDR1 KGHSH, CDR2 LQKENI. This CDR3 is CASSPDGDGGAGYTF. CDR3 coding DNA: TGTGCCAGCTCACCAGACGGCGACGGAGGCGCAGGCTACACCTTC.

The CDR3 protein is CASSREDESPLHF. Written as DNA, the CDR3 is TGTGCCAGCAGTCGGGAGGATGAATCACCCCTCCACTTT. This chain links TRBV6-5 with TRBJ1-6, with D unresolved. Per the germline V gene, CDR1 is MNHEY and CDR2 is SVGAGI. V gave up 5 bases and J gave up 10 bases, with 12 bases separating them. The CDR3 contains 13 residues.

This clone was seen more than once but under ten times. The CDR3 loop reads CASSPTGGYNEQFF. The CDR3, as DNA: TGCGCCAGCAGCCCGACAGGGGGCTACAATGAGCAGTTCTTC. This rearrangement joins TRBV4-3 to TRBJ2-1; 9 bases match TRBD1. Trimming cost V 4 bases and J 3 bases; bases outside gene matches: 1. The length of the CDR3 is 14 residues. The germline V gene has CDR1 LGHNA and CDR2 YSLEER.

This chain joins TRBV6-2 or TRBV6-3 and TRBJ2-3; 9 positions match TRBD2. CDR1 and CDR2 from the germline V gene are MNHEY and SVGEGT. This CDR3 region has 18 residues. V gave up 2 bases and J gave up 8 bases; unmatched junction bases: 17. The CDR3 DNA reads TGTGCCAGCAGTTACCAGATTAGCGGGGGCCCCCCCGAGGGTACGCAGTATTTT. Encoded protein: CASSYQISGGPPEGTQYF.

The chain employs TRBV6-6 and TRBJ1-1; D might be TRBD1 (5 bases). V shed 8 bases and J shed 1 base, with 11 bases lying between them. Germline V gene lookup returns CDR1 MNHNY and CDR2 SVGAGI (reference sequence). This CDR3 comprises 13 residues. The CDR3 sequence: CASRRQPNTEAFF. In DNA form, the CDR3 reads TGTGCCAGCCGCCGACAGCCGAACACTGAAGCTTTCTTT.

The chain links TRBV18 to TRBJ1-2; the match to TRBD1 covers 7 bases. Per germline, CDR1 KGHSH and CDR2 LQKENI. V trimming: 6 bases; J trimming: 2 bases; junction bases outside the gene matches: 3. This CDR3 contains 13 residues. CDR3 sequence: CASSPGQNYGYTF. The CDR3 nucleotides are TGTGCCAGCTCGCCGGGACAGAACTATGGCTACACCTTC.

This chain uses TRBV2 with TRBJ2-5; D not certain. The germline V and J ends were trimmed by 3 bases and 5 bases, with 4 bases remaining between them. Germline assignment: CDR1 SNHLY and CDR2 FYNNEI. The length of the CDR3 is 11 residues. In DNA, the CDR3 is TGTGCCAGCAGTGATTATGAGACCCAGTACTTC. Translation: CASSDYETQYF.

The genes are TRBV12-5 and TRBJ1-4; 7 bases line up with TRBD1. V lost 7 bases to trimming and J lost 8 bases; unmatched junction nucleotides: 13. The CDR3 consists of 15 residues. Germline V gene data show CDR1 as LGHNT and CDR2 as FRNRAP. CDR3 coding DNA: TGTGCTAGTGCTACTCGACAGGGCAGGGTAGAAAAACTGTTTTTT. It translates to CASATRQGRVEKLFF.

The CDR3 sequence is CATGCGVQDGNYGYTF. The CDR3 bases are TGTGCCACCGGGTGTGGTGTCCAGGACGGTAACTATGGCTACACCTTC. V gene TRBV24-1 combines with J gene TRBJ1-2; D is unclear. Trimming shortened V by 9 bases and J by 1 base, and 20 bases separated the two germline ends. This CDR3 region has 16 residues. CDR1 and CDR2 (germline): KGHDR, SFDVKD.

The V call is TRBV15, the J call TRBJ2-5, with D uncertain. The CDR3 totals 15 residues. The germline V and J ends were trimmed by 0 bases and 2 bases, with 10 bases remaining between them. Germline-derived CDR1 and CDR2 are LNHNV and YYDKDF (reference sequence). The CDR3 nucleotides are TGTGCCACCAGCAGAGAATTTCAGATTCAAGAGACCCAGTACTTC. This codes for CATSREFQIQETQYF. Complete variable domain (other parts from reference TRBV15 and TRBJ2-5): DAMVIQNPRYQVTQFGKPVTLSCSQTLNHNVMYWYQQKSSQAPKLLFHYYDKDFNNEADTPDNFQSRRPNTSFCFLDIRSPGLGDTAMYLCATSREFQIQETQYFGPGTRLLVL.